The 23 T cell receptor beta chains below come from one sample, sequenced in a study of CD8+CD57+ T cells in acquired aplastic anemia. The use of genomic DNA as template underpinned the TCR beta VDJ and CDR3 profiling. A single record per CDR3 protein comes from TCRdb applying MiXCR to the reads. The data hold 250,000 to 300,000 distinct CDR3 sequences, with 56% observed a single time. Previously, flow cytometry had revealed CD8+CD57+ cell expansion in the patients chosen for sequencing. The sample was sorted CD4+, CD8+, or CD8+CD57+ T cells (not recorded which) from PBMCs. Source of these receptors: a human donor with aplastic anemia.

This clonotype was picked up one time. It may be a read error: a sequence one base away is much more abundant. CDR3 bases: TGTGCCAGCAGTTCAGTGTGGGGGACCGGATACGGGCAGTACTTC. Amino acids: CASSSVWGTGYGQYF. This sequence joins TRBV10-3 and TRBJ2-7; D might be TRBD1 or TRBD2, each matching 5 bases. The germline CDR1 and CDR2 sequences are ENHRY and SYGVKD. The CDR3 consists of 15 residues.

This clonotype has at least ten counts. The CDR3 spells CASSTLLGSYEQYF. The CDR3 nucleotides read TGTGCCAGTAGTACCCTCCTGGGATCCTACGAGCAGTACTTC. The J gene is TRBJ2-7, the V gene TRBV19; D gene uncertain. Germline V gene sequence: CDR1 LNHDA, CDR2 SQIVND (reference sequence). Trimming took 4 bases from V and 1 from J, leaving 11 bases between them. The CDR3 totals 14 residues.

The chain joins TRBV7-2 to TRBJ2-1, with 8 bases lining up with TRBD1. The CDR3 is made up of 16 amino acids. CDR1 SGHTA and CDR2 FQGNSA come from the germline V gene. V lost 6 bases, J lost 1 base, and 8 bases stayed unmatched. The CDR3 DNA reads TGTGCCAGCAGACGAAATGGGGACAGGTCCTACAATGAGCAGTTCTTC. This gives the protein CASRRNGDRSYNEQFF.

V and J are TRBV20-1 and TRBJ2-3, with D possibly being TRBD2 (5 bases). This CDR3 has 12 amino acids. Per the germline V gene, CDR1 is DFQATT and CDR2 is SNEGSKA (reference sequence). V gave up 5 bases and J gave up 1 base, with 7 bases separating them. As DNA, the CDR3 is TGCAGTGCTTCGCGGGGCACAGATACGCAGTATTTT. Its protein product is CSASRGTDTQYF.

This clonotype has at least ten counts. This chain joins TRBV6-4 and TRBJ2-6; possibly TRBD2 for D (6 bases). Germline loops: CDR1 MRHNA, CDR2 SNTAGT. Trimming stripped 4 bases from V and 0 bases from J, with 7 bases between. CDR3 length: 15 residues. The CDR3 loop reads CASSGGDSGANVLTF. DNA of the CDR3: TGTGCCAGCAGTGGGGGGGACTCTGGGGCCAACGTCCTGACTTTC.

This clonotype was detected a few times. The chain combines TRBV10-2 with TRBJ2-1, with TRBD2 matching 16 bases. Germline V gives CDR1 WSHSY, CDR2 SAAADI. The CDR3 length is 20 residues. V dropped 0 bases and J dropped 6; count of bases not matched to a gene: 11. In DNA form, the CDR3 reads TGCGCCAGCAGTGAGTCGCAGGGGACTAGCGGGGGGGAGGTCGCCAATGAGCAGTTCTTC. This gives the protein CASSESQGTSGGEVANEQFF.

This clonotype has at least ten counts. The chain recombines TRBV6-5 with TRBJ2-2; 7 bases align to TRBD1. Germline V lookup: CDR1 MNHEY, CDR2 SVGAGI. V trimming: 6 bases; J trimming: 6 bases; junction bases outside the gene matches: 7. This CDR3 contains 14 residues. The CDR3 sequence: CASRPPGGSGELFF. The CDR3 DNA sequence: TGTGCCAGCAGACCCCCAGGGGGTTCCGGGGAGCTGTTTTTT.

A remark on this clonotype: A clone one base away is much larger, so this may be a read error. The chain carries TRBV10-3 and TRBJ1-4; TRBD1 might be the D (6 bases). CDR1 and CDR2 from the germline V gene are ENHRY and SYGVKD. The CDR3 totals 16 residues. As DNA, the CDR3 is TGTGACAGCAGTACCCCGCGGGGGCGCATTAATGAAAAACTGTTTTTT. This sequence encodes CDSSTPRGRINEKLFF.

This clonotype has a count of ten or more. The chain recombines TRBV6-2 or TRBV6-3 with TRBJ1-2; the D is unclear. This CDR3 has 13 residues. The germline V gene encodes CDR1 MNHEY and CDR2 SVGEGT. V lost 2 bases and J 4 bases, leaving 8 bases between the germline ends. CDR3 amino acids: CASSYGRTYGYTF. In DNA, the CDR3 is TGTGCCAGCAGTTACGGACGGACCTATGGCTACACCTTC.

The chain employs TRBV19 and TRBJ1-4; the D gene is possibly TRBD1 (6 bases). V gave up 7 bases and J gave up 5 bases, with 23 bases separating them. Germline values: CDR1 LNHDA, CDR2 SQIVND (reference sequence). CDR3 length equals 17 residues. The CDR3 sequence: CASTASVGTKRNEKLFF. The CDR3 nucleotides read TGTGCCAGTACCGCCTCGGTGGGGACAAAACGAAATGAAAAACTGTTTTTT.

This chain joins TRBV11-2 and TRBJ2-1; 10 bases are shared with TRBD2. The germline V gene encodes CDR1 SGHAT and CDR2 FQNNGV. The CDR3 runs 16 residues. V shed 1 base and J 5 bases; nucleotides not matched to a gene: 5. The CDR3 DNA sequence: TGTGCCAGCAGCTTAGGGCTACTAGCGGGGAACAATGAGCAGTTCTTC. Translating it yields CASSLGLLAGNNEQFF.

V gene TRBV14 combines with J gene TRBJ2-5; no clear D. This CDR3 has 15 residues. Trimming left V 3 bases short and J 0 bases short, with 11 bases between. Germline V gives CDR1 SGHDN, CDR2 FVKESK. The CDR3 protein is CASSHRSENQETQYF. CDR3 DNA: TGTGCCAGCAGCCACCGGTCGGAGAACCAAGAGACCCAGTACTTC.

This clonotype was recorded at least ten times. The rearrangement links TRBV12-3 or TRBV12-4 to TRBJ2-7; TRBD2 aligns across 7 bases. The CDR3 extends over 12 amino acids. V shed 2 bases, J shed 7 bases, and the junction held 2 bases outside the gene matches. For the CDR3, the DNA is TGTGCCAGCAGTTTAATCGGGGGGGAGCAGTACTTC. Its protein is CASSLIGGEQYF.

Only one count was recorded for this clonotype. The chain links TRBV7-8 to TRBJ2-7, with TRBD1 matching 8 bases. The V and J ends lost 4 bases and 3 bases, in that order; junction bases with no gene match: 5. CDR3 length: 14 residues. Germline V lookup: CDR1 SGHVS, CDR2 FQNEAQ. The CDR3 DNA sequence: TGTGCCAGCAGCTCCGGGACAGGTTACTACGAGCAGTACTTC. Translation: CASSSGTGYYEQYF.

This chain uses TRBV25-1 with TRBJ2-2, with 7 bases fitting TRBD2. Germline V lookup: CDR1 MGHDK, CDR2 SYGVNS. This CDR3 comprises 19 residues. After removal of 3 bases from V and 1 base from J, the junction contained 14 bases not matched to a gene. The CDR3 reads CASSDPHTLAEKNTGELFF. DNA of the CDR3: TGTGCCAGCAGTGACCCCCATACCCTAGCGGAGAAGAACACCGGGGAGCTGTTTTTT.

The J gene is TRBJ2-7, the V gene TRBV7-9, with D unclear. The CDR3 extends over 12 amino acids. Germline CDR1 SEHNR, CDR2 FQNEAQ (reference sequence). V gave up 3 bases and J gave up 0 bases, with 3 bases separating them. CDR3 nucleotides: TGTGCCAGCAGCTTTGACTCCTACGAGCAGTACTTC. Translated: CASSFDSYEQYF. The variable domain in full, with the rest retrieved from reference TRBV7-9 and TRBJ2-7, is DTGVSQNPRHKITKRGQNVTFRCDPISEHNRLYWYRQTLGQGPEFLTYFQNEAQLEKSRLLSDRFSAERPKGSFSTLEIQRTEQGDSAMYLCASSFDSYEQYFGPGTRLTVT.

The CDR3 DNA sequence: TGTGCCAGCAGCTTAGGGACAGAGTTGGGGCCCCAGTACTTC. Its translation: CASSLGTELGPQYF. The genes are TRBV7-9 and TRBJ2-5; possibly TRBD1 for D (6 bases). V lost 1 base and J lost 9, with 15 bases in between. The CDR3 contains 14 residues. Germline lookup yields CDR1 SEHNR and CDR2 FQNEAQ (reference sequence).

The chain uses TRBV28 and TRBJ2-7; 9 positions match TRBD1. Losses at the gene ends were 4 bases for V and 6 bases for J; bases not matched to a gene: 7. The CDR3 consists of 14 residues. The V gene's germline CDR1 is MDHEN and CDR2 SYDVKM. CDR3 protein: CASSWGTGQVEQYF. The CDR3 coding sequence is TGTGCCAGCAGTTGGGGGACAGGGCAGGTCGAGCAGTACTTC.

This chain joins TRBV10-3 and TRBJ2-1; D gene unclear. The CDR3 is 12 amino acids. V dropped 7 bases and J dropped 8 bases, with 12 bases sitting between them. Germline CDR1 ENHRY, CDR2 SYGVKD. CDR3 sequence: CAINFVGDEQFF. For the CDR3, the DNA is TGTGCCATCAATTTCGTTGGGGATGAGCAGTTCTTC.

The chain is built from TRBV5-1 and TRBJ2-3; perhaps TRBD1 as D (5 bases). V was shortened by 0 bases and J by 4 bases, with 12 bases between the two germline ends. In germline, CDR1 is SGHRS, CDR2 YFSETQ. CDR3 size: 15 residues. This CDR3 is CASSLGQFHPDTQYF. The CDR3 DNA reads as TGCGCCAGCAGCTTGGGACAGTTTCATCCAGATACGCAGTATTTT.

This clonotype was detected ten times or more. In DNA, the CDR3 is TGCGCCAGCAGCCCAAGTGTCGCGGGAGGAGGCGAGACCCAGTACTTC. Translation: CASSPSVAGGGETQYF. V is TRBV5-1 and J is TRBJ2-5; 8 bases line up with TRBD2. V shed 4 bases, J shed 5 bases, and the junction held 13 bases outside the gene matches. CDR1 SGHRS and CDR2 YFSETQ come from the germline V gene. This CDR3 has 16 amino acids. Full variable domain (missing parts from reference TRBV5-1 and TRBJ2-5): KAGVTQTPRYLIKTRGQQVTLSCSPISGHRSVSWYQQTPGQGLQFLFEYFSETQRNKGNFPGRFSGRQFSNSRSEMNVSTLELGDSALYLCASSPSVAGGGETQYFGPGTRLLVL.

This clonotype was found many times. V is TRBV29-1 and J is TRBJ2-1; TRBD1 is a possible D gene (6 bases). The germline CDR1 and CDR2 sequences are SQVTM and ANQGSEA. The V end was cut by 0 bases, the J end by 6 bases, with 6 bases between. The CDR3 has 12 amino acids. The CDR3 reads CSVEEGANEQFF. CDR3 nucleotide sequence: TGCAGCGTTGAAGAGGGGGCCAATGAGCAGTTCTTC.

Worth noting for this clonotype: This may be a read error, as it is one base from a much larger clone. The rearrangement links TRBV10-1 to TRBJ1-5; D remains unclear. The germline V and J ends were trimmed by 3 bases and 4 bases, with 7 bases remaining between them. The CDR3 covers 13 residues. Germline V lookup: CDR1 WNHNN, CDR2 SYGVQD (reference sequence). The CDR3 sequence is CASSDRRNQPQHF. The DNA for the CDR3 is TGCGCCAGCAGTGACAGGAGAAATCAGCCCCAGCATTTT.